This TCR beta chain is drawn from a study of OX40 agonist ivuxolimab in advanced cancers. CDR3 length: 14 residues. Looked up from germline, CDR1 is MNHNY and CDR2 is SVGAGI (reference sequence). The V and J ends lost 6 bases and 2 bases, in that order; junction bases with no gene match: 6. Generated by immunoSEQ multiplex PCR, the TCRdb table keeps only in-frame clones and is missing some. The data show fewer than 90,000 clones, with under 95% seen just once and around 1.5% held by the top ten. The specimen was CD4+ or CD8+ T cells sorted from blood, collected in a trial of the OX40 agonist ivuxolimab. The sequence derives from an adult with an advanced solid tumor such as melanoma, head and neck, liver or kidney cancer. The chain is built from TRBV6-6 and TRBJ2-7; 8 bases line up with TRBD2. In nucleotides, the CDR3 is TGTGCCAGCAGGGCTAGCGGGCAAACCTACGAGCAGTACTTC. It codes for CASRASGQTYEQYF.